This entry lists 8 T cell receptor beta chains sequenced from one sample in a study of T cells in Graves' hyperthyroidism and ophthalmopathy (dated by TCRdb to the late 2010s). The library was prepared using multiplex PCR. Sequencing instrument: Illumina HiSeq 2000. The TCR beta CDR3 regions were amplified from RNA transcripts. For the first round of RT-PCR on the TCR CDR3, the HTBI primer set was used together with the Qiagen OneStep RT-PCR kit. Using fastp trimming at Q25 and MiXCR clonotype assembly, TCRdb reanalyzed the public sequencing data and kept in-frame beta chains. Rows with one shared CDR3 protein collapse into an entry with the most common genes and DNA. The sample records around 500,000 distinct CDR3 sequences, roughly 14% of which are singletons. Jointly, the top ten make up 15% to 20% of the sample. Sequencing input: blood. The receptors stem from a woman aged 18-29 years with Graves' hyperthyroidism.

This clonotype has a count of ten or more. The chain carries TRBV12-3 or TRBV12-4 and TRBJ1-3; 8 nucleotides align to TRBD1. This CDR3 is built from 15 residues. J gave up 2 bases and V 3 bases, and 3 bases lay outside the gene matches. The CDR3 DNA follows: TGTGCCAGCAGTTTCGGGGGACAGGCTGGAAACACCATATATTTT. It encodes CASSFGGQAGNTIYF.

This clonotype was seen ten or more times. The chain carries TRBV11-2 and TRBJ2-2; no clear D gene. Trimming cost V 5 bases and J 4 bases, with 14 bases left between them. Germline V gives CDR1 SGHAT, CDR2 FQNNGV. This CDR3 contains 15 residues. This chain's CDR3 is CASSTDLDVTGELFF. DNA of the CDR3: TGTGCCAGCAGCACCGATCTGGACGTCACCGGGGAGCTGTTTTTT.

This clonotype occurred many times. V is TRBV27 and J is TRBJ2-3, with D possibly being TRBD1 or TRBD2 (5 bases each). V was cut by 7 bases and J by 3 bases, with 14 bases left in between. The CDR3 length is 14 residues. From germline, CDR1 is MNHEY and CDR2 SMNVEV (reference sequence). CDR3 amino acids: CASTPREGTDTQYF. CDR3 nucleotides: TGTGCCAGCACCCCCAGAGAGGGGACAGATACGCAGTATTTT.

This clonotype was seen a handful of times. The chain uses TRBV5-5 and TRBJ2-1; D is unclear. The CDR3 runs to 17 residues. Per the germline V gene, CDR1 is SGHKS and CDR2 is YYEKEE (reference sequence). V dropped 0 bases and J dropped 2 bases, with 15 bases sitting between them. CDR3: CASSLVSTPRAYNEQFF. CDR3 DNA sequence: TGTGCCAGCAGCTTGGTGTCAACTCCACGGGCCTACAATGAGCAGTTCTTC.

This clonotype was counted between two and nine times. The CDR3 nucleotides are TGTGCCAGCAGTGGGGGGACCGCCAAAGTTGAAAAACTGTTTTTT. It encodes CASSGGTAKVEKLFF. This chain joins TRBV25-1 and TRBJ1-4, with D maybe TRBD1 (5 bases). V was clipped by 4 bases and J by 7 bases, with 16 bases between them. This CDR3 contains 15 residues. Germline lookup yields CDR1 MGHDK and CDR2 SYGVNS.

This clonotype was observed many times. The chain has TRBV12-3 or TRBV12-4 and TRBJ2-1, with D maybe TRBD2 (6 bases). The CDR3 runs to 16 residues. The V end lost 2 bases, the J end lost 5 bases, and 16 bases lay between the germline ends. Here the CDR3 DNA reads TGTGCCAGCAGTTTATGGGGCGGGACCCCTGACAATGAGCAGTTCTTC. As protein: CASSLWGGTPDNEQFF.

About this clonotype itself: A much larger clone differs from this one at a single base, so this may be a read error. V and J are TRBV12-3 or TRBV12-4 and TRBJ2-7; 7 positions agree with TRBD2. The CDR3 has 15 residues. CDR3 DNA: TGTACCAGCAGTCCAAAAGGGGTTGGCGGGAGCGAGCAGTACTTC. Amino acid sequence: CTSSPKGVGGSEQYF.

This clonotype was counted at least ten times. This chain links TRBV20-1 with TRBJ2-5, with D maybe TRBD2 (5 bases). The CDR3 is 12 residues long. Trimming shortened V by 5 bases and J by 3 bases, and 10 bases separated the two germline ends. In germline, CDR1 is DFQATT, CDR2 SNEGSKA (reference sequence). The CDR3 region has the DNA TGCAGTGCTGAGTGGGGAGAAGAGACCCAGTACTTC. Translating gives CSAEWGEETQYF.